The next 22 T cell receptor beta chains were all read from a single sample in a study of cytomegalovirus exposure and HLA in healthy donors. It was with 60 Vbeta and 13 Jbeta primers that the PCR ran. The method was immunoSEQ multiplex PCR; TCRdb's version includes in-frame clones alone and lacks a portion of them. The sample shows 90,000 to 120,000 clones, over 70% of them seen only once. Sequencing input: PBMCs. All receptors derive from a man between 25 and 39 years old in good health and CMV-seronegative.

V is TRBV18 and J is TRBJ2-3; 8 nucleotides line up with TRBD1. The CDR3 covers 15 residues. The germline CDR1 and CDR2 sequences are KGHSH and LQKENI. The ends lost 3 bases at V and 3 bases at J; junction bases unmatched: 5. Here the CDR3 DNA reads TGTGCCAGCTCACCCCAACAGGGGGTGACAGATACGCAGTATTTT. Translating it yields CASSPQQGVTDTQYF.

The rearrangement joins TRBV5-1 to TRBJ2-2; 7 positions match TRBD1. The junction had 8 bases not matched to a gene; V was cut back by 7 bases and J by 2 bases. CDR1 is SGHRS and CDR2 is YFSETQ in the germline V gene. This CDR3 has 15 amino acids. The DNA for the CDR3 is TGCGCCAGCTCCCAGGGGACAGCAAACACCGGGGAGCTGTTTTTT. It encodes CASSQGTANTGELFF.

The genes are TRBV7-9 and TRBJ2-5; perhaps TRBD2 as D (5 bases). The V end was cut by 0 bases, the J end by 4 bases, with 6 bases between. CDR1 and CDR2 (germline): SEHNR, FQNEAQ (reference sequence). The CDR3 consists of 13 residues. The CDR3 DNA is TGTGCCAGCAGCTTAGCAGGACTAGAGACCCAGTACTTC. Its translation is CASSLAGLETQYF.

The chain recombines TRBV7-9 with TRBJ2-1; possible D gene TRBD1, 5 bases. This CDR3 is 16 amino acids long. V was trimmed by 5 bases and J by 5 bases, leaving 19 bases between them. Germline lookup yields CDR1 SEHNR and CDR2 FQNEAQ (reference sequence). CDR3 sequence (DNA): TGTGCCAGCAGCCCCCGGCCGGTGACAGCCAACAATGAGCAGTTCTTC. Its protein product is CASSPRPVTANNEQFF.

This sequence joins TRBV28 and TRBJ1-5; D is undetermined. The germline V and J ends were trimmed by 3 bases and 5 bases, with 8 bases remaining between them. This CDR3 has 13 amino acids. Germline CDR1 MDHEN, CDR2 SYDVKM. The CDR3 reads CASSLSPHQPQHF. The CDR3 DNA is TGTGCCAGCAGTTTGTCCCCTCATCAGCCCCAGCATTTT.

CDR3 protein: CASSQVVREETQYF. CDR3 sequence (DNA): TGCGCCAGCAGCCAAGTTGTCAGGGAAGAGACCCAGTACTTC. The genes are TRBV4-1 and TRBJ2-5; perhaps TRBD1 as D (5 bases). The V end was cut by 1 base, the J end by 3 bases, with 9 bases between. Germline assignment: CDR1 MGHRA and CDR2 YSYEKL. This CDR3 spans 14 amino acids.

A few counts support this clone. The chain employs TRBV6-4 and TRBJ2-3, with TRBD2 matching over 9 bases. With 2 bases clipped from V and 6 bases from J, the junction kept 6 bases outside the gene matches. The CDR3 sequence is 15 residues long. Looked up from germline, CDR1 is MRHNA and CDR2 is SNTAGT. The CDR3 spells CASSDQAGGPDTQYF. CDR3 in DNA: TGTGCCAGCAGTGACCAGGCGGGGGGGCCTGATACGCAGTATTTT.

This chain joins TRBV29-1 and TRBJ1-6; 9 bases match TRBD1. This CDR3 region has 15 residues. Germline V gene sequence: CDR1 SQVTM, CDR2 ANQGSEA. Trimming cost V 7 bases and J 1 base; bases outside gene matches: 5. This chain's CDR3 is CSARQGESYNSPLHF. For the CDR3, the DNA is TGCAGCGCCAGACAGGGGGAGTCCTATAATTCACCCCTCCACTTT. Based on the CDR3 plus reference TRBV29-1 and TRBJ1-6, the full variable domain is SAVISQKPSRDICQRGTSLTIQCQVDSQVTMMFWYRQQPGQSLTLIATANQGSEATYESGFVIDKFPISRPNLTFSTLTVSNMSPEDSSIYLCSARQGESYNSPLHFGNGTRLTVT.

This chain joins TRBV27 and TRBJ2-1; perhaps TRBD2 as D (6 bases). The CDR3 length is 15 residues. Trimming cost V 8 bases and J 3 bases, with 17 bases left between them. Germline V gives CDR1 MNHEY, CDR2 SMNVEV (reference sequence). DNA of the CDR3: TGTGCCAGCCGGGGACGAGCGGGTGTCTACAATGAGCAGTTCTTC. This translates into CASRGRAGVYNEQFF.

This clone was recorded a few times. Here the CDR3 reads CASSPGLGVETQYF. The CDR3 DNA is TGTGCCAGCTCACCAGGGTTAGGAGTAGAGACCCAGTACTTC. The chain links TRBV18 to TRBJ2-5, with D unresolved. Germline V gene lookup returns CDR1 KGHSH and CDR2 LQKENI. V lost 2 bases and J lost 4, with 11 bases in between. The CDR3 contains 14 residues.

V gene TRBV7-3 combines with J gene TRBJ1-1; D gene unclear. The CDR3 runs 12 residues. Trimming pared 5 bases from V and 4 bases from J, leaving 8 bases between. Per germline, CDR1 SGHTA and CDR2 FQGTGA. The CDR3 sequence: CASSAISTEAFF. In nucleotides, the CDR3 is TGTGCCAGCAGCGCAATTAGCACTGAAGCTTTCTTT.

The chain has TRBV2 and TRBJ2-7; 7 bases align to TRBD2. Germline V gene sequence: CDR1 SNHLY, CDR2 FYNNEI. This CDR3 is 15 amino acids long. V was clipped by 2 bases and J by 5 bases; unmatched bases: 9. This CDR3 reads CASSESPSGGDEQYF. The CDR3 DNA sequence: TGTGCCAGCAGTGAATCCCCTAGCGGTGGAGACGAGCAGTACTTC.

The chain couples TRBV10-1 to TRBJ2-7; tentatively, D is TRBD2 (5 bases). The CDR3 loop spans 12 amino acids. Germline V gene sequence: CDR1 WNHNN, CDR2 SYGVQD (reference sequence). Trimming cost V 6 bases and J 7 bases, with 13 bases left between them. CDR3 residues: CASSVGSNEQYF. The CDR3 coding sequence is TGCGCCAGCAGCGTAGGGAGCAATGAGCAGTACTTC.

CDR3 amino acids: CASSSGISYEQYF. CDR3 nucleotide sequence: TGTGCCAGCAGTTCTGGCATCTCCTACGAGCAGTACTTC. The chain carries TRBV5-6 and TRBJ2-7; D not resolved. Trimming stripped 5 bases from V and 0 bases from J, with 9 bases between. Germline CDR1 is SGHDT and CDR2 is YYEEEE. The CDR3 is made up of 13 amino acids.

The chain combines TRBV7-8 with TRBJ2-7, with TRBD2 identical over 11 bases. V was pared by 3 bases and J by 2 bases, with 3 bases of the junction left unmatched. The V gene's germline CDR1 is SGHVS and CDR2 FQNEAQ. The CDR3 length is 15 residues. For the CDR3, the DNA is TGTGCCAGCAGCTTTTCTAGCGGGGGGCCCTACGAGCAGTACTTC. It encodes CASSFSSGGPYEQYF.

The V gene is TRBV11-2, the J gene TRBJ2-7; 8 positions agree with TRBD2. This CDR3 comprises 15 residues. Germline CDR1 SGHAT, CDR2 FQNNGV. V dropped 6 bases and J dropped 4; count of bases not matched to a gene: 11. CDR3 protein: CASSLNRREEYEQYF. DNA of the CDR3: TGTGCCAGCAGTTTAAACCGGCGGGAGGAGTACGAGCAGTACTTC.

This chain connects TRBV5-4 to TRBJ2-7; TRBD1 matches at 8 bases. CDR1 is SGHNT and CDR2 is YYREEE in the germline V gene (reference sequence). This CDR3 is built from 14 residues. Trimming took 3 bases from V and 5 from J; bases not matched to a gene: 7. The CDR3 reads CASSSRTGIDEQYF. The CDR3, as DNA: TGTGCCAGCAGCTCGCGGACAGGGATTGACGAGCAGTACTTC.

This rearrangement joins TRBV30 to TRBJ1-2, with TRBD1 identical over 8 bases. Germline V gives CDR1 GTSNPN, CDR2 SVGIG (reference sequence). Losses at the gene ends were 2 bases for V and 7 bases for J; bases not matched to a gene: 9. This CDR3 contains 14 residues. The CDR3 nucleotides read TGTGCCTGGAGTCTTGACAGGGGCCAGGGTGGCTACACCTTC. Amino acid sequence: CAWSLDRGQGGYTF.

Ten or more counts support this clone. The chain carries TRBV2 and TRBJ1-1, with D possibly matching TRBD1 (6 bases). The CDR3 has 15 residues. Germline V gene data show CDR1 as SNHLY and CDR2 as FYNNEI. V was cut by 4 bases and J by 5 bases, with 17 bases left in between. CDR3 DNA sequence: TGTGCCAGCAGTGCAGAGACAGGCCCGAGGACTGAAGCTTTCTTT. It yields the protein CASSAETGPRTEAFF.

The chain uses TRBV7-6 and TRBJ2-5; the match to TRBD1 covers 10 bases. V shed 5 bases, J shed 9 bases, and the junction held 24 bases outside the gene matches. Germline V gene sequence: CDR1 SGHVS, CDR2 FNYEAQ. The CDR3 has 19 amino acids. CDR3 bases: TGTGCCAGCAGCAACCGAACCGGGACAGGGGTTCCTTCAACACGCCCCCAGTACTTC. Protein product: CASSNRTGTGVPSTRPQYF.

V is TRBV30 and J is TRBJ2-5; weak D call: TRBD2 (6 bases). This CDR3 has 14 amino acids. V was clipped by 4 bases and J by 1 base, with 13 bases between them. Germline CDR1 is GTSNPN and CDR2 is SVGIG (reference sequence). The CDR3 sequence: CAWKTGLTQETQYF. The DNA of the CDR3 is TGTGCCTGGAAAACGGGACTCACCCAAGAGACCCAGTACTTC.

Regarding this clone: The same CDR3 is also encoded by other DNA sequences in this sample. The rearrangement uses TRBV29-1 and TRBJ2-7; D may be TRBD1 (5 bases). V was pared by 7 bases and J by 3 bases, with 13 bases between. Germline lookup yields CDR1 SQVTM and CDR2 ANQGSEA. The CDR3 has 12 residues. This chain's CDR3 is CSARWGSYEQYF. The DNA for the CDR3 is TGCAGCGCTCGTTGGGGCAGCTACGAGCAGTACTTC.